A single sample gave rise to the 16 T cell receptor beta chains below, sequenced in a study of persistence of HIV-infected CD4 T cells. The libraries were made with immunoSEQ version 4 in survey mode. TCRdb keeps only in-frame clones here, not all; method: immunoSEQ multiplex PCR. The data hold some 39,000 clones, with approximately 85% observed a single time. Cells were stimulated with overlapping HIV-1 Gag 15-mer peptides. CD40L-negative CD69-negative CD45RO-high memory CD4+ T cells were sorted as populations depleted of antigen-responding cells. Which antigens these TCRs recognize remains unknown. The sequenced sample was cultured CD4+ T cells from PBMCs, obtained from a patient who received antiretroviral therapy. The receptor set was obtained from an adult with HIV. The donor label of this sample is uncertain.

This clone was detected a few times. The chain employs TRBV19 and TRBJ1-5; unclear D gene. Trimming left V 1 base short and J 1 base short, with 8 bases between. Per germline, CDR1 LNHDA and CDR2 SQIVND (reference sequence). The CDR3 covers 15 residues. The DNA of the CDR3 is TGTGCCAGTAGTATAGGGTGGAGAAGCAATCAGCCCCAGCATTTT. Its protein product is CASSIGWRSNQPQHF.

The chain links TRBV5-1 to TRBJ1-2; D is undetermined. The CDR3 consists of 17 residues. Germline CDR1 and CDR2: SGHRS and YFSETQ. Trimming stripped 0 bases from V and 1 base from J, with 16 bases between. The CDR3: CASSLDSNSPFNYGYTF. CDR3 nucleotides: TGCGCCAGCAGCTTGGACAGTAACTCACCATTTAACTATGGCTACACCTTC.

This clone showed up just a few times. The chain uses TRBV29-1 and TRBJ1-4; D gene ambiguous. Trimming stripped 4 bases from V and 8 bases from J, with 11 bases between. Germline V CDR1 and CDR2: SQVTM, ANQGSEA. The CDR3 is 12 amino acids. The CDR3 DNA is TGCAGCGTTGGAGGAGGGAGGGAAAAACTGTTTTTT. The encoded protein is CSVGGGREKLFF.

This chain joins TRBV15 and TRBJ2-7; TRBD1 matches at 7 bases. The germline CDR1 and CDR2 sequences are LNHNV and YYDKDF (reference sequence). The CDR3 consists of 15 residues. Germline trimming cut 0 bases from V and 4 bases from J; bases unmatched to any gene: 6. CDR3 sequence (DNA): TGTGCCACCAGCAGAGACGTGACAGGGAGTTACGAGCAGTACTTC. As protein: CATSRDVTGSYEQYF.

The V call is TRBV5-1, the J call TRBJ1-5; 7 positions agree with TRBD1. Germline-derived CDR1 and CDR2 are SGHRS and YFSETQ. The CDR3 spans 17 residues. V dropped 0 bases and J dropped 1; count of bases not matched to a gene: 7. CDR3 in DNA: TGCGCCAGCAGCTTGGATCCAGGGGGTTGGAGCAATCAGCCCCAGCATTTT. Translated: CASSLDPGGWSNQPQHF. Full variable domain (outside the CDR3, taken from reference TRBV5-1 and TRBJ1-5): KAGVTQTPRYLIKTRGQQVTLSCSPISGHRSVSWYQQTPGQGLQFLFEYFSETQRNKGNFPGRFSGRQFSNSRSEMNVSTLELGDSALYLCASSLDPGGWSNQPQHFGDGTRLSIL.

The chain employs TRBV9 and TRBJ2-1; 13 nucleotides line up with TRBD2. The junction had 7 bases not matched to a gene; V was cut back by 3 bases and J by 10 bases. CDR3 length: 15 amino acids. Germline V gene lookup returns CDR1 SGDLS and CDR2 YYNGEE. As DNA, the CDR3 is TGTGCCAGCAGCGGCGGACTAGCGGGGGTTGGGGAGCAGTTCTTC. It encodes CASSGGLAGVGEQFF.

This clone was observed a few times. Other DNA sequences in this specimen translate into the identical CDR3. The chain links TRBV5-1 to TRBJ2-2; 8 nucleotides match TRBD1. CDR1 and CDR2 (germline): SGHRS, YFSETQ. V shed 4 bases, J shed 2 bases, and the junction held 4 bases outside the gene matches. CDR3 length: 15 amino acids. In DNA form, the CDR3 reads TGCGCCAGCAGCCCGGGACAGGAAAACACCGGGGAGCTGTTTTTT. Encoded protein: CASSPGQENTGELFF.

This clone was detected only once. The chain carries TRBV7-9 and TRBJ2-7; TRBD1 matches at 7 bases. Germline-derived CDR1 and CDR2 are SEHNR and FQNEAQ (reference sequence). The CDR3 is 14 amino acids. The junction had 3 bases not matched to a gene; V was cut back by 3 bases and J by 1 base. Here the CDR3 reads CASSFGDRSYEQYF. The CDR3 region has the DNA TGTGCCAGCAGCTTTGGGGACAGATCCTACGAGCAGTACTTC.

The chain links TRBV7-8 to TRBJ2-2, with 9 bases identical to TRBD2. Germline V gene sequence: CDR1 SGHVS, CDR2 FQNEAQ. The CDR3 has 17 residues. With 1 base clipped from V and 4 bases from J, the junction kept 7 bases outside the gene matches. This CDR3 is CASSLVFQRGATGELFF. As DNA, the CDR3 is TGTGCCAGCAGCTTAGTTTTCCAGCGGGGGGCCACCGGGGAGCTGTTTTTT.

The rearrangement uses TRBV30 and TRBJ1-1; TRBD1 matches 8 bases. CDR1 and CDR2 (germline): GTSNPN, SVGIG (reference sequence). V lost 8 bases to trimming and J lost 3 bases; unmatched junction nucleotides: 8. This CDR3 has 13 amino acids. Here the CDR3 reads CASRQGRYTEAFF. The CDR3 nucleotides are TGTGCCAGTCGACAGGGGAGGTACACTGAAGCTTTCTTT.

CDR3 in amino acids: CASSLAGTAQYF. CDR3 coding DNA: TGTGCCAGCAGCTTAGCTGGGACAGCCCAGTACTTC. V gene TRBV7-9 combines with J gene TRBJ2-5; TRBD1 matches 7 bases. The trim removed 0 bases at V and 9 bases at J, leaving 1 base unmatched. From germline, CDR1 is SEHNR and CDR2 FQNEAQ (reference sequence). The CDR3 loop spans 12 amino acids.

Remarks on this clone: Different DNA sequences within this sample yield the same CDR3. The chain uses TRBV29-1 and TRBJ2-7; possibly TRBD1 for D (6 bases). Germline V gene data show CDR1 as SQVTM and CDR2 as ANQGSEA. Trimming pared 4 bases from V and 2 bases from J, leaving 9 bases between. The CDR3 totals 12 residues. CDR3 amino acids: CSVGGTPYEQYF. In DNA form, the CDR3 reads TGCAGCGTTGGGGGGACACCCTACGAGCAGTACTTC.

Comment on this clone: One end of the junction does not line up with germline, which may come from a read error. V and J are TRBV15 and TRBJ2-7, with TRBD1 identical over 8 bases. Germline V lookup: CDR1 LNHNV, CDR2 YYDKDF (reference sequence). The CDR3 runs to 15 residues. CDR3 sequence: CATSRESGQDYEQYF. The DNA for the CDR3 is TGTGCCACCAGCCGAGAATCGGGACAGGACTACGAGCAGTACTTC.

The genes are TRBV30 and TRBJ1-6; D is unclear. Germline V gives CDR1 GTSNPN, CDR2 SVGIG (reference sequence). The CDR3 covers 13 residues. V was cut by 3 bases and J by 4 bases, with 7 bases left in between. The CDR3 nucleotides read TGTGCCTGGAGAGCGCAGTATAATTCACCCCTCCACTTT. Translating it yields CAWRAQYNSPLHF.

A few counts support this clone. J is TRBJ1-2 and V is TRBV24-1; TRBD1 aligns across 8 bases. Germline lookup yields CDR1 KGHDR and CDR2 SFDVKD. J was trimmed by 9 bases and V by 4 bases; bases with no gene match: 9. The CDR3 has 14 amino acids. CDR3 DNA sequence: TGTGCCACCAGTGAATCAGTGACAGGGGACCGCTACACCTTC. This codes for CATSESVTGDRYTF.

V and J are TRBV28 and TRBJ2-7; 7 bases line up with TRBD1. Germline V gives CDR1 MDHEN, CDR2 SYDVKM. The CDR3 extends over 14 amino acids. V lost 6 bases, J lost 4 bases, and 9 bases stayed unmatched. The CDR3 is CASSPTGDDYEQYF. CDR3 DNA sequence: TGTGCCAGCAGCCCTACAGGGGATGATTACGAGCAGTACTTC. The full variable domain, in which reference TRBV28 and TRBJ2-7 provide the parts outside the CDR3, is DVKVTQSSRYLVKRTGEKVFLECVQDMDHENMFWYRQDPGLGLRLIYFSYDVKMKEKGDIPEGYSVSREKKERFSLILESASTNQTSMYLCASSPTGDDYEQYFGPGTRLTVT.